This passage covers 18 T cell receptor beta chains from one sample sequenced in a study of chemoradiotherapy in HPV16-positive cancers. The table came from immunoSEQ multiplex PCR; TCRdb's copy has only in-frame clones and leaves some out. The sample lists approximately 15,000 clones, over 85% occurring once. The starting material was tumor tissue, obtained from a patient who underwent chemoradiotherapy. These receptors were obtained from a human donor with HPV-associated anogenital cancer.

The chain couples TRBV30 to TRBJ2-1, with D perhaps assigned TRBD1 or TRBD2 (5 bases each). This CDR3 has 12 residues. Trimming removed 5 bases from V and 4 bases from J, with 9 bases in between. Germline CDR1 and CDR2: GTSNPN and SVGIG (reference sequence). The CDR3 sequence is CAWSGGYNEQFF. The CDR3, as DNA: TGTGCCTGGTCTGGGGGTTACAATGAGCAGTTCTTC.

This clone came up a few times. This CDR3 is CASSPGTEFGNTIYF. The CDR3 nucleotides read TGTGCCAGCAGCCCCGGGACCGAGTTTGGAAACACCATATATTTT. The chain employs TRBV11-3 and TRBJ1-3, with D possibly matching TRBD1 (5 bases). The germline V gene has CDR1 SGHNT and CDR2 YENEEA. V lost 5 bases and J 3 bases, leaving 14 bases between the germline ends. The CDR3 is 15 residues long.

This clone was seen a single time. This chain connects TRBV13 to TRBJ2-7; no definite D call. Germline assignment: CDR1 PRHDT and CDR2 FYEKMQ (reference sequence). CDR3 size: 13 residues. The V and J ends lost 5 bases and 6 bases respectively, with 14 bases between them. CDR3: CASSQERRSEQYF. Written as DNA, the CDR3 is TGTGCCAGCAGCCAGGAACGTCGATCCGAGCAGTACTTC.

The gene calls are TRBV5-4 and TRBJ2-7; tentative D call: TRBD2 (5 bases). Germline V lookup: CDR1 SGHNT, CDR2 YYREEE (reference sequence). Deletions cut 4 bases from V and 1 base from J, with 12 bases between. CDR3 length: 14 amino acids. CDR3 sequence (DNA): TGTGCCAGCAGCCAGGACCGAGGGTCCTACGAGCAGTACTTC. Translating it yields CASSQDRGSYEQYF.

The V and J genes are TRBV6-5 and TRBJ1-1; 9 bases are a match to TRBD1. Germline CDR1 reads MNHEY; CDR2 reads SVGAGI. With 0 bases clipped from V and 5 bases from J, the junction kept 7 bases outside the gene matches. The CDR3 length is 16 residues. CDR3 DNA: TGTGCCAGCAGTTACTCGATTACAGGGGGCAGGACTGAAGCTTTCTTT. As protein: CASSYSITGGRTEAFF.

The CDR3 loop is CASSVGGTGMNTEAFF. CDR3 DNA sequence: TGTGCCAGCAGCGTAGGAGGGACAGGCATGAACACTGAAGCTTTCTTT. The chain uses TRBV9 and TRBJ1-1; 8 bases match TRBD1. V shed 0 bases and J 0 bases; nucleotides not matched to a gene: 4. The CDR3 runs 16 residues. Germline CDR1 reads SGDLS; CDR2 reads YYNGEE.

This CDR3 is CASDGSSGANVLTF. The CDR3 DNA sequence: TGTGCCTCGGACGGCAGCTCTGGGGCCAACGTCCTGACTTTC. The chain recombines TRBV30 with TRBJ2-6; D is uncertain. CDR1 and CDR2 (germline): GTSNPN, SVGIG (reference sequence). V lost 7 bases and J 0 bases, leaving 10 bases between the germline ends. CDR3 length: 14 amino acids.

The gene calls are TRBV19 and TRBJ1-4; 9 nucleotides agree with TRBD1. There are 17 residues in the CDR3. The germline CDR1 and CDR2 sequences are LNHDA and SQIVND (reference sequence). V lost 3 bases to trimming and J lost 5 bases; unmatched junction nucleotides: 10. CDR3 nucleotide sequence: TGTGCCAGTAGTATCTACACCGGGGGACAGGGAAATGAAAAACTGTTTTTT. It encodes CASSIYTGGQGNEKLFF.

The V gene is TRBV7-9, the J gene TRBJ2-7; possibly TRBD1 for D (6 bases). V was shortened by 8 bases and J by 2 bases, with 10 bases between the two germline ends. Germline assignment: CDR1 SEHNR and CDR2 FQNEAQ (reference sequence). The CDR3 totals 12 residues. CDR3 nucleotide sequence: TGTGCCAGCGCACAGGGTGCCTACGAGCAGTACTTC. It translates to CASAQGAYEQYF.

The chain's CDR3 is CASSSPGTLYNEQFF. DNA for the CDR3: TGTGCCAGCAGCTCCCCCGGGACTCTCTACAATGAGCAGTTCTTC. V is TRBV11-3 and J is TRBJ2-1; maybe TRBD2 (6 bases). Trimming cost V 4 bases and J 3 bases, with 13 bases left between them. Germline values: CDR1 SGHNT, CDR2 YENEEA. The CDR3 consists of 15 residues.

V usage is TRBV7-9 and J usage is TRBJ1-5; D is possibly TRBD1 (6 bases). Germline assignment: CDR1 SEHNR and CDR2 FQNEAQ (reference sequence). The CDR3 loop spans 17 amino acids. Trimming removed 4 bases at V and 5 bases at J, with 21 bases between. The DNA for the CDR3 is TGTGCCAGCAGCTCGACCCCCGGGGGGCCAATTTATCAGCCCCAGCATTTT. This gives the protein CASSSTPGGPIYQPQHF.

This chain uses TRBV6-1 with TRBJ2-6, with 7 nucleotides matching TRBD1. The ends lost 6 bases at V and 5 bases at J; junction bases unmatched: 7. Germline CDR1 reads MNHNS; CDR2 reads SASEGT. There are 15 residues in the CDR3. The CDR3 sequence is CASRPGQLWANVLTF. The CDR3 bases are TGTGCCAGCAGGCCGGGACAGCTCTGGGCCAACGTCCTGACTTTC.

This chain links TRBV7-8 with TRBJ2-1; D possibly corresponds to TRBD2 (6 bases). Germline V lookup: CDR1 SGHVS, CDR2 FQNEAQ. The CDR3 sequence is 17 residues long. The V gene lost 2 bases and the J gene lost 0 bases, with 14 bases spanning the gap. CDR3 in DNA: TGTGCCAGCAGCTTAACGGGAGCCCGGAGCTCCTACAATGAGCAGTTCTTC. Encoded protein: CASSLTGARSSYNEQFF.

V and J are TRBV2 and TRBJ2-2, with D hard to call. The CDR3 has 12 amino acids. V dropped 4 bases and J dropped 7 bases, with 7 bases sitting between them. The germline V gene encodes CDR1 SNHLY and CDR2 FYNNEI. CDR3 coding DNA: TGTGCCAGCAGTGCGTGGGGCGGGGAGCTGTTTTTT. Translation gives CASSAWGGELFF.

The J gene is TRBJ1-1, the V gene TRBV7-3, with 8 bases identical to TRBD1. Per the germline V gene, CDR1 is SGHTA and CDR2 is FQGTGA. The CDR3 sequence is 14 residues long. V gave up 2 bases and J gave up 1 base; unmatched junction bases: 0. The CDR3: CASSLGTGNTEAFF. The CDR3 DNA is TGTGCCAGCAGCTTAGGGACAGGGAACACTGAAGCTTTCTTT.

The rearrangement joins TRBV29-1 to TRBJ1-1; D is uncertain. V was cut by 1 base and J by 3 bases, with 12 bases left in between. CDR1 is SQVTM, CDR2 ANQGSEA, per germline. The CDR3 is 14 amino acids. CDR3 amino acids: CSVEVPAEDTEAFF. Written as DNA, the CDR3 is TGCAGCGTTGAAGTACCAGCCGAGGACACTGAAGCTTTCTTT.

The chain recombines TRBV11-3 with TRBJ2-7; 9 bases map to TRBD1. From germline, CDR1 is SGHNT and CDR2 YENEEA. J gave up 6 bases and V 5 bases, and 8 bases lay outside the gene matches. This CDR3 spans 14 amino acids. The CDR3 bases are TGTGCCAGCAGCCCCGGGACAGGGAGGATCGAGCAGTACTTC. Translation: CASSPGTGRIEQYF.

The V call is TRBV4-1, the J call TRBJ1-3; 7 bases fit TRBD1. J was trimmed by 4 bases and V by 0 bases; bases with no gene match: 3. Germline V gene sequence: CDR1 MGHRA, CDR2 YSYEKL. The length of the CDR3 is 15 residues. CDR3 protein: CASSQEGTDGNTIYF. The DNA for the CDR3 is TGCGCCAGCAGCCAAGAGGGGACAGACGGAAACACCATATATTTT.